One sample yielded the 26 T cell receptor beta chains listed below, sequenced in a study of T cells after yellow fever vaccination. TCRdb recomputed calls from the 5' RACE reads with MiXCR, one row per CDR3 protein. This table has 100,000 to 150,000 distinct CDR3 sequences, 7.4% appearing once. This sample comprised CD4+ T cells sorted from PBMCs, obtained roughly 10 days after the first yellow fever vaccination. The receptors originated from a man aged 18 to 30 who received the YFV17D yellow fever vaccine.

This clonotype came up many times. This sequence joins TRBV5-1 and TRBJ2-7; 12 nucleotides agree with TRBD2. This CDR3 contains 15 residues. Unmatched junction bases numbered 7, after V lost 4 bases and J lost 5 bases. Germline loops: CDR1 SGHRS, CDR2 YFSETQ. The CDR3 coding sequence is TGCGCCAGCAGCGTGACTAGCGGGGGATTGAACGAGCAGTACGTC. Translated: CASSVTSGGLNEQYV.

This clonotype was observed at least ten times. The chain recombines TRBV20-1 with TRBJ1-1; D not resolved. Trimming left V 0 bases short and J 3 bases short, with 14 bases between. The CDR3 has 15 amino acids. CDR1 and CDR2 (germline): DFQATT, SNEGSKA (reference sequence). The CDR3 coding sequence is TGCAGTGCTAGAGACGGTGCCCATGGGGACACTGAAGCTTTCTTT. Translated, it gives CSARDGAHGDTEAFF.

J is TRBJ2-3 and V is TRBV11-3; either TRBD1 or TRBD2 may supply D (6 bases each). Trimming took 5 bases from V and 6 from J, leaving 15 bases between them. There are 14 residues in the CDR3. Looked up from germline, CDR1 is SGHNT and CDR2 is YENEEA. CDR3 DNA sequence: TGTGCCAGCAGCAACCGGGGGCGCCGGGATACGCAGTATTTT. This sequence encodes CASSNRGRRDTQYF.

This clonotype was detected a few times. V and J are TRBV10-2 and TRBJ2-3; 13 nucleotides align to TRBD2. V was pared by 3 bases and J by 0 bases, with 6 bases of the junction left unmatched. Germline values: CDR1 WSHSY, CDR2 SAAADI. The CDR3 is 18 amino acids. In DNA form, the CDR3 reads TGCGCCAGCAGTGACCTGGGACTAGCGGGGCCTAGCACAGATACGCAGTATTTT. Amino acid sequence: CASSDLGLAGPSTDTQYF.

This clonotype was seen repeatedly, ten times or more. This rearrangement joins TRBV29-1 to TRBJ2-4; 7 bases are shared with TRBD2. CDR3 length: 13 residues. Germline values: CDR1 SQVTM, CDR2 ANQGSEA. V gave up 4 bases and J gave up 3 bases; unmatched junction bases: 3. CDR3 sequence: CSVVGGDKNIQYF. CDR3 nucleotide sequence: TGCAGCGTTGTTGGGGGGGACAAAAACATTCAGTACTTC.

This clonotype showed up many times. The CDR3 nucleotides read TGTGCCACCAGCAGGTGGAGTGGGGGGCCCTACAATGAGCAGTTCTTC. This sequence encodes CATSRWSGGPYNEQFF. This rearrangement joins TRBV15 to TRBJ2-1; D could derive from TRBD1 or TRBD2 (6 bases each). Trimming removed 3 bases at V and 2 bases at J, with 14 bases between. The CDR3 has 16 amino acids. CDR1 and CDR2 from the germline V gene are LNHNV and YYDKDF (reference sequence).

This clonotype has only a few counts. This chain joins TRBV20-1 and TRBJ1-1, with 7 bases matching TRBD1. V was clipped by 1 base and J by 3 bases; unmatched bases: 2. This CDR3 spans 13 amino acids. Germline CDR1 is DFQATT and CDR2 is SNEGSKA (reference sequence). The CDR3 is CSARGQGHTEAFF. Here the CDR3 DNA reads TGCAGTGCTAGAGGACAGGGTCACACTGAAGCTTTCTTT.

This clonotype was counted many times. V and J are TRBV5-1 and TRBJ1-1; maybe TRBD1 (5 bases). V lost 5 bases to trimming and J lost 2 bases, with 16 bases between them. Per the germline V gene, CDR1 is SGHRS and CDR2 is YFSETQ. The CDR3 has 15 residues. The DNA for the CDR3 is TGCGCCAGCAGTCGCGGAGCTCAGGGTAACACTGAAGCTTTCTTT. It encodes CASSRGAQGNTEAFF.

This clonotype has at least ten counts. The rearrangement uses TRBV27 and TRBJ1-6; D remains unclear. This CDR3 has 13 amino acids. Trimming removed 6 bases from V and 10 bases from J, with 13 bases in between. CDR1 is MNHEY and CDR2 is SMNVEV in the germline V gene (reference sequence). The CDR3 coding sequence is TGTGCCAGCAGCCCCCAGTCTTACTCACCCCTCCACTTT. Amino acids: CASSPQSYSPLHF.

The sample holds many counts of this clonotype. V gene TRBV4-2 combines with J gene TRBJ1-5, with D unresolved. Deletions cut 0 bases from V and 2 bases from J, with 8 bases between. Germline lookup yields CDR1 LGHNA and CDR2 YNFKEQ. The CDR3 is 15 amino acids. The CDR3 here is CASSQEGGGNQPQHF. The CDR3 DNA follows: TGTGCCAGCAGCCAAGAAGGTGGGGGCAATCAGCCCCAGCATTTT.

This clonotype was detected ten times or more. V and J are TRBV5-1 and TRBJ2-1; D unclear. The germline V gene has CDR1 SGHRS and CDR2 YFSETQ. Deletions cut 4 bases from V and 6 bases from J, with 17 bases between. This CDR3 spans 15 amino acids. CDR3 loop: CASSPPLTPLNEQFF. The CDR3, as DNA: TGCGCCAGCAGCCCCCCCTTAACACCCCTCAATGAGCAGTTCTTC.

Ten or more counts support this clonotype. The chain links TRBV28 to TRBJ2-7, with D perhaps assigned TRBD1 or TRBD2 (5 bases each). The V gene's germline CDR1 is MDHEN and CDR2 SYDVKM. V was shortened by 10 bases and J by 0 bases, with 19 bases between the two germline ends. The CDR3 consists of 15 residues. The CDR3 bases are TGTGCCAACCCCGCGTTCCGGGACCGCTCCTACGAGCAGTACGTC. The encoded protein is CANPAFRDRSYEQYV.

This clonotype was detected many times. This chain connects TRBV7-2 to TRBJ2-7; TRBD1 matches 8 bases. The V gene end was trimmed by 1 base and the J gene end by 2 bases; junction bases not matched to a gene: 10. The CDR3 has 17 residues. CDR1 is SGHTA and CDR2 is FQGNSA in the germline V gene. The CDR3 bases are TGTGCCAGCAGCTTAGGGAGACTGACAGGGGATCCCTACGAGCAGTACTTC. This sequence encodes CASSLGRLTGDPYEQYF.

At least ten counts were recorded for this clonotype. In DNA form, the CDR3 reads TGTGCCAGCAGTAATGACAGGGGGGATGGGAACACTGAAGCTTTCTTT. This codes for CASSNDRGDGNTEAFF. The genes are TRBV6-5 and TRBJ1-1; TRBD1 matches 9 bases. Per the germline V gene, CDR1 is MNHEY and CDR2 is SVGAGI. V lost 5 bases and J lost 1; bases outside the gene matches: 8. The CDR3 totals 16 residues.

This clonotype was observed at least ten times. CDR3 DNA sequence: TGTGCCAGCAGTGAAGGAGGGGCAGGCGGGTACGAGCAGTACGTC. This gives the protein CASSEGGAGGYEQYV. The chain combines TRBV6-1 with TRBJ2-7; TRBD1 or TRBD2 may be the D gene (5 bases each). The length of the CDR3 is 15 residues. The V end lost 1 base, the J end lost 4 bases, and 14 bases lay between the germline ends. The germline V gene has CDR1 MNHNS and CDR2 SASEGT.

This clonotype occurred many times. The V gene is TRBV11-2, the J gene TRBJ2-7; the match to TRBD2 covers 8 bases. The CDR3 length is 15 residues. V gave up 1 base and J gave up 0 bases; unmatched junction bases: 2. CDR1 is SGHAT and CDR2 is FQNNGV in the germline V gene. The CDR3 region has the DNA TGTGCCAGCAGCTTAGTAGCGGGGTACTCCTACGAGCAGTACTTC. Its protein is CASSLVAGYSYEQYF.

This clonotype was detected many times. This chain joins TRBV20-1 and TRBJ1-6, with D uncertain. Germline V CDR1 and CDR2: DFQATT, SNEGSKA (reference sequence). V lost 2 bases to trimming and J lost 5 bases, with 10 bases between them. The CDR3 sequence is 14 residues long. The CDR3 sequence is CSARYSFNNSPLHF. The CDR3 DNA reads TGCAGTGCTAGATACAGCTTTAATAATTCACCCCTCCACTTT.

On this clonotype itself: One end of the junction is discordant with germline, which a read error may explain. The chain combines TRBV6-5 with TRBJ2-3; 8 bases fit TRBD2. The germline gives CDR1 MNHEY, CDR2 SVGAGI. The CDR3 loop spans 14 amino acids. CDR3 bases: TGTGCCAGCAGTTCACGGGGGGGCCTCGATACGAAGTATTTT. Translating it yields CASSSRGGLDTKYF.

This clonotype was found a few times. The chain combines TRBV7-3 with TRBJ2-3; TRBD2 agrees at 10 bases. The ends lost 1 base at V and 6 bases at J; junction bases unmatched: 10. The length of the CDR3 is 17 residues. CDR1 and CDR2 (germline): SGHTA, FQGTGA. The CDR3 sequence is CASSLKASGGRGDTQYF. The CDR3 DNA follows: TGTGCCAGCAGCTTAAAGGCTAGCGGGGGCCGAGGTGATACGCAGTATTTT.

A word on this clonotype: This could be a read error, since a much larger clone is one nucleotide away. The chain is built from TRBV4-1 and TRBJ2-3; D not certain. Germline CDR1 and CDR2: MGHRA and YSYEKL. The CDR3 extends over 15 amino acids. The CDR3: CAGSQVYTSTDTQYF. CDR3 nucleotide sequence: TGCGCCGGCAGCCAAGTTTATACTAGCACAGATACGCAGTATTTT.

This clonotype was found a few times. CDR3 region: CASSTRQGVNQPQHF. CDR3 nucleotides: TGTGCCAGCAGCACAAGACAGGGCGTCAATCAGCCCCAGCATTTT. J is TRBJ1-5 and V is TRBV5-6; 7 bases match TRBD1. V lost 4 bases, J lost 3 bases, and 7 bases stayed unmatched. CDR1 and CDR2 (germline): SGHDT, YYEEEE. The length of the CDR3 is 15 residues.

This clonotype showed up many times. This chain joins TRBV12-3 or TRBV12-4 and TRBJ1-2; perhaps TRBD1 as D (5 bases). V was cut by 7 bases and J by 2 bases, with 20 bases left in between. CDR3 length: 16 amino acids. As DNA, the CDR3 is TGTGCCAGCACCCCCCACGCGACAGATTTCAACTATGGCTACACCTTC. It specifies CASTPHATDFNYGYTF.

Of note for this clonotype: This clone may be a read error of a much larger clone one base away. The rearrangement joins TRBV7-2 to TRBJ2-1; D tentatively reads TRBD1 or TRBD2 (5 bases each). Between the trimmed V and J ends, which lost 11 bases and 8 bases, there was a span of 22 bases. The CDR3 spans 14 residues. Germline V gives CDR1 SGHTA, CDR2 FQGNSA. In DNA form, the CDR3 reads TGTGCCGGCAAGAGAGGGGTACAAGTCGATGAGCAGTTCTTC. Translated, it gives CAGKRGVQVDEQFF.

The chain employs TRBV5-1 and TRBJ2-5, with 7 bases lining up with TRBD2. The length of the CDR3 is 13 residues. Germline CDR1 reads SGHRS; CDR2 reads YFSETQ. V shed 7 bases, J shed 3 bases, and the junction held 6 bases outside the gene matches. This CDR3 is CASAFGGEETQYF. As DNA, the CDR3 is TGCGCCAGCGCCTTTGGGGGGGAAGAGACCCAGTACTTC.

This clonotype was seen many times. The chain links TRBV7-8 to TRBJ2-2; 7 bases line up with TRBD1. The CDR3 loop spans 12 amino acids. V was clipped by 11 bases and J by 3 bases; unmatched bases: 3. In germline, CDR1 is SGHVS, CDR2 FQNEAQ. The CDR3 DNA reads TGTGCCGTAGGGGGCGACACCGGGGAGCTGTTTTTT. This gives the protein CAVGGDTGELFF.

The table lists this clonotype with many counts. The chain recombines TRBV12-3 or TRBV12-4 with TRBJ1-4, with 7 bases matching TRBD1. The J segment lost 7 bases and the V segment lost 6 bases, leaving 8 bases of the junction unmatched. This CDR3 region has 14 residues. The CDR3 reads CASRGTEGSEKLFF. Written as DNA, the CDR3 is TGTGCCAGCAGGGGGACAGAGGGTAGTGAAAAACTGTTTTTT.